The 30 T cell receptor beta chains in this list originate from one sample, sequenced in a study of shared T cell receptors in the human thymus. Libraries were prepared by immunoSEQ multiplex PCR; TCRdb keeps only in-frame clonotypes and omits some of them. The sample lists some 700,000 clones, 70% to 90% occurring once. In addition, the sample was reused for a study of human thymus T cells.

Sequences were obtained from thymocytes. These receptors all stem from a girl under two years old with a congenital heart defect.

The J gene is TRBJ1-2, the V gene TRBV4-1, with D maybe TRBD1 (5 bases). With 0 bases removed from V and 7 bases from J, the gap between germline ends came to 21 bases. The CDR3 contains 17 residues. Germline-derived CDR1 and CDR2 are MGHRA and YSYEKL. The CDR3 sequence: CASSQDSQGSNCCGYTF. The DNA of the CDR3 is TGCGCCAGCAGCCAAGATAGTCAGGGAAGCAATTGCTGTGGCTACACCTTC.

This sequence joins TRBV7-9 and TRBJ1-2, with D unclear. CDR3 length: 16 amino acids. V lost 5 bases to trimming and J lost 0 bases, with 16 bases between them. In germline, CDR1 is SEHNR, CDR2 FQNEAQ (reference sequence). The CDR3 DNA is TGTGCCAGCAGCGACCGAGGGCCAGTTCCTAACTATGGCTACACCTTC. It yields the protein CASSDRGPVPNYGYTF.

V gene TRBV28 combines with J gene TRBJ1-5; D unclear. The V end was cut by 0 bases, the J end by 0 bases, with 9 bases between. The CDR3 runs 16 residues. Germline-derived CDR1 and CDR2 are MDHEN and SYDVKM. CDR3 sequence (DNA): TGTGCCAGCAGTTTATGTGGCGGGAATAGCAATCAGCCCCAGCATTTT. Translation gives CASSLCGGNSNQPQHF.

The chain joins TRBV7-9 to TRBJ2-3; tentatively, D is TRBD2 (5 bases). The germline CDR1 and CDR2 sequences are SEHNR and FQNEAQ (reference sequence). V lost 4 bases to trimming and J lost 1 base, with 15 bases between them. This CDR3 has 16 amino acids. In nucleotides, the CDR3 is TGTGCCAGCAGCTGGAAGCGGCCCCACCGCACAGATACGCAGTATTTT. Its translation: CASSWKRPHRTDTQYF.

The rearrangement links TRBV6-5 to TRBJ2-1; weak D call: TRBD1 (5 bases). The CDR3 covers 15 residues. V lost 2 bases and J 0 bases, leaving 8 bases between the germline ends. The germline V gene has CDR1 MNHEY and CDR2 SVGAGI. The CDR3 sequence is CASSYRTSSYNEQFF. DNA for the CDR3: TGTGCCAGCAGTTACCGGACAAGCTCCTACAATGAGCAGTTCTTC.

The chain carries TRBV15 and TRBJ1-1, with D possibly TRBD1 on 6 matching bases. Germline-derived CDR1 and CDR2 are LNHNV and YYDKDF (reference sequence). The CDR3 has 13 amino acids. V was shortened by 3 bases and J by 5 bases, with 10 bases between the two germline ends. The DNA for the CDR3 is TGTGCCACCAGCAGGGGGCAGGGGACTGAAGCTTTCTTT. Translated: CATSRGQGTEAFF.

The CDR3 here is CASSQETGTGDYNYGYTF. The CDR3 DNA reads as TGCGCCAGCAGCCAAGAGACCGGGACAGGGGATTATAACTATGGCTACACCTTC. J is TRBJ1-2 and V is TRBV4-3; 10 nucleotides align to TRBD1. Germline trimming cut 0 bases from V and 1 base from J; bases unmatched to any gene: 8. The CDR3 contains 18 residues. Looked up from germline, CDR1 is LGHNA and CDR2 is YSLEER.

This chain uses TRBV10-3 with TRBJ2-2, with 9 bases lining up with TRBD1. J lost 0 bases, V lost 5 bases, and 4 bases had no gene match. The germline gives CDR1 ENHRY, CDR2 SYGVKD. The CDR3 totals 16 residues. CDR3 region: CAISTGGGANTGELFF. As DNA, the CDR3 is TGTGCCATCAGTACAGGGGGCGGTGCGAACACCGGGGAGCTGTTTTTT.

This clone has just a few counts. The rearrangement joins TRBV2 to TRBJ2-5, with a tentative D call TRBD2 (6 bases). The V gene's germline CDR1 is SNHLY and CDR2 FYNNEI. Deletions cut 6 bases from V and 3 bases from J, with 14 bases between. This CDR3 contains 14 residues. The CDR3 DNA reads TGTGCCAGCAGGGGGGGTTCCTCCGAAGAGACCCAGTACTTC. This encodes CASRGGSSEETQYF.

The chain employs TRBV7-2 and TRBJ1-2; a possible D gene is TRBD1 (5 bases). CDR3 size: 15 residues. Looked up from germline, CDR1 is SGHTA and CDR2 is FQGNSA. The V gene lost 0 bases and the J gene lost 4 bases, with 12 bases spanning the gap. Here the CDR3 DNA reads TGTGCCAGCAGCTTAGCAGGCCGGGGGTTCTATGGCTACACCTTC. Protein sequence: CASSLAGRGFYGYTF.

The count of this clone is one. V is TRBV5-1 and J is TRBJ2-3, with D tentatively TRBD1 (5 bases). CDR3 length: 14 residues. The V end lost 3 bases, the J end lost 4 bases, and 12 bases lay between the germline ends. Germline V CDR1 and CDR2: SGHRS, YFSETQ. CDR3 region: CASSSGNRADTQYF. The CDR3 DNA reads TGCGCCAGCAGCTCAGGGAATCGGGCAGATACGCAGTATTTT.

In this sample, this clone turned up a few times. The chain uses TRBV7-9 and TRBJ2-5; D is possibly TRBD2 (5 bases). This CDR3 contains 14 residues. V lost 1 base to trimming and J lost 2 bases, with 8 bases between them. Per the germline V gene, CDR1 is SEHNR and CDR2 is FQNEAQ (reference sequence). The DNA of the CDR3 is TGTGCCAGCAGCTTAGTCGGGAAACAAGAGACCCAGTACTTC. This translates into CASSLVGKQETQYF.

J is TRBJ2-7 and V is TRBV14; TRBD2 matches at 7 bases. Germline CDR1 is SGHDN and CDR2 is FVKESK. Germline trimming cut 1 base from V and 3 bases from J; bases unmatched to any gene: 0. This CDR3 region has 13 residues. The CDR3 DNA reads TGTGCCAGCAGCCAAGGGGAGGGCTACGAGCAGTACTTC. This codes for CASSQGEGYEQYF.

V and J are TRBV29-1 and TRBJ1-1, with 8 bases fitting TRBD1. This CDR3 is built from 14 residues. The junction had 5 bases not matched to a gene; V was cut back by 1 base and J by 4 bases. Germline CDR1 reads SQVTM; CDR2 reads ANQGSEA. The chain's CDR3 is CSVEVGQGFTEAFF. The CDR3 DNA sequence: TGCAGCGTTGAAGTCGGACAGGGATTCACTGAAGCTTTCTTT.

With respect to this clone: One end of the junction does not line up with germline, which may come from a read error. The sample holds other DNA sequences that translate to the same CDR3. The chain links TRBV2 to TRBJ1-6, with D tentatively TRBD1 (6 bases). Germline CDR1 reads SNHLY; CDR2 reads FYNNEI. The length of the CDR3 is 19 residues. The DNA of the CDR3 is TGTGCCAGCAGTGACTGGGCAGGGGCCTCCCCCTCCTATAATTCCCCCCTCCACTTT. It codes for CASSDWAGASPSYNSPLHF.

J is TRBJ2-1 and V is TRBV7-6, with a weak D call TRBD2 (5 bases). The germline V gene has CDR1 SGHVS and CDR2 FNYEAQ. Trimming stripped 5 bases from V and 5 bases from J, with 16 bases between. The CDR3 has 15 residues. CDR3 in amino acids: CASSPLGLAHNEQFF. The DNA of the CDR3 is TGTGCCAGCAGCCCCCTCGGGCTAGCCCACAATGAGCAGTTCTTC.

The chain uses TRBV18 and TRBJ1-2; 10 bases are shared with TRBD1. Germline V gene sequence: CDR1 KGHSH, CDR2 LQKENI. V lost 3 bases, J lost 4 bases, and 23 bases stayed unmatched. This CDR3 spans 21 amino acids. CDR3 DNA: TGTGCCAGCTCACCGACGCGGCCACCGGGACAGGGGCCATCGGTCGGCTATGGCTACACCTTC. Its protein is CASSPTRPPGQGPSVGYGYTF. Variable domain in full (rest from reference TRBV18 and TRBJ1-2): NAGVMQNPRHLVRRRGQEARLRCSPMKGHSHVYWYRQLPEEGLKFMVYLQKENIIDESGMPKERFSAEFPKEGPSILRIQQVVRGDSAAYFCASSPTRPPGQGPSVGYGYTFGSGTRLTVV.

The chain has TRBV4-1 and TRBJ1-5; D is uncertain. CDR3 length equals 15 residues. Germline V gene sequence: CDR1 MGHRA, CDR2 YSYEKL. The V end was cut by 0 bases, the J end by 9 bases, with 15 bases between. This CDR3 is CASSQETPRFRPQHF. Here the CDR3 DNA reads TGCGCCAGCAGCCAAGAAACCCCCCGGTTTCGGCCCCAGCATTTT.

The J gene is TRBJ2-6, the V gene TRBV27; D is unresolved. Per the germline V gene, CDR1 is MNHEY and CDR2 is SMNVEV (reference sequence). Deletions cut 5 bases from V and 0 bases from J, with 26 bases between. The CDR3 runs 21 residues. CDR3 sequence: CASSPVRSNTGPSSGANVLTF. In nucleotides, the CDR3 is TGTGCCAGCAGTCCTGTTAGGAGCAACACGGGTCCCAGCTCTGGGGCCAACGTCCTGACTTTC.

CDR3 nucleotides: TGTGCCAGCAGCTTAGATCTAGGGGACACAGTTAACTATGGCTACACCTTC. Translated: CASSLDLGDTVNYGYTF. V usage is TRBV11-2 and J usage is TRBJ1-2; D possibly corresponds to TRBD1 (6 bases). V was shortened by 0 bases and J by 1 base, with 15 bases between the two germline ends. The CDR3 extends over 17 amino acids. Germline V CDR1 and CDR2: SGHAT, FQNNGV.

The chain has TRBV2 and TRBJ1-5, with 7 positions matching TRBD1. The CDR3 contains 19 residues. Trimming cost V 2 bases and J 0 bases; bases outside gene matches: 13. Germline V gene lookup returns CDR1 SNHLY and CDR2 FYNNEI. CDR3 sequence: CASSENTWDSHFSNQPQHF. The CDR3 DNA reads as TGTGCCAGCAGTGAAAATACTTGGGACAGTCACTTTAGCAATCAGCCCCAGCATTTT.

The chain employs TRBV28 and TRBJ2-7; D not resolved. Germline-derived CDR1 and CDR2 are MDHEN and SYDVKM. The CDR3 has 16 amino acids. V dropped 4 bases and J dropped 0 bases, with 16 bases sitting between them. DNA of the CDR3: TGTGCCAGCAGTTGCAAGACAAACTTAAGCTCCTACGAGCAGTACTTC. This gives the protein CASSCKTNLSSYEQYF.

The V call is TRBV29-1, the J call TRBJ1-2; D perhaps matches TRBD1 (5 bases). V was clipped by 6 bases and J by 8 bases, with 22 bases between them. Germline assignment: CDR1 SQVTM and CDR2 ANQGSEA. The CDR3 is made up of 14 amino acids. CDR3 sequence reads: CSVLILDSGEGYTF. The CDR3 nucleotides are TGCAGCGTGCTAATCCTTGACAGTGGAGAGGGCTACACCTTC.

V usage is TRBV27 and J usage is TRBJ2-1; TRBD1 matches 11 bases. Germline CDR1 reads MNHEY; CDR2 reads SMNVEV (reference sequence). The CDR3 is 17 amino acids. Germline trimming cut 2 bases from V and 3 bases from J; bases unmatched to any gene: 6. The CDR3 DNA is TGTGCCAGCAGTTTAACCTGGACAGGGGGCTTCTACAATGAGCAGTTCTTC. It specifies CASSLTWTGGFYNEQFF.

J is TRBJ2-1 and V is TRBV27; TRBD2 agrees at 14 bases. The CDR3 runs 20 residues. The germline V gene encodes CDR1 MNHEY and CDR2 SMNVEV (reference sequence). V lost 4 bases to trimming and J lost 6 bases; unmatched junction nucleotides: 17. CDR3 bases: TGTGCCAGCAGTTCACATCCGTTCCCGAGACTAGCGGGGGGGCGCAATGAGCAGTTCTTC. Encoded protein: CASSSHPFPRLAGGRNEQFF.

The chain employs TRBV27 and TRBJ1-3, with TRBD1 matching over 8 bases. V shed 4 bases, J shed 4 bases, and the junction held 6 bases outside the gene matches. CDR3 size: 15 residues. Per the germline V gene, CDR1 is MNHEY and CDR2 is SMNVEV (reference sequence). CDR3 region: CASSSLRDRGNTIYF. The CDR3 nucleotides read TGTGCCAGCAGTTCTCTCCGGGACAGGGGAAACACCATATATTTT.

This sequence joins TRBV5-1 and TRBJ1-2; possible D gene TRBD1, 5 bases. The CDR3 is 14 residues long. V lost 3 bases to trimming and J lost 3 bases, with 12 bases between them. Germline CDR1 reads SGHRS; CDR2 reads YFSETQ. CDR3 sequence: CASSYVTEDYGYTF. The CDR3, as DNA: TGCGCCAGCAGCTACGTGACAGAAGACTATGGCTACACCTTC.

CDR3 sequence reads: CASSTSGGLSSYNEQFF. In DNA form, the CDR3 reads TGTGCCAGCAGCACTAGCGGGGGCCTTAGCTCCTACAATGAGCAGTTCTTC. The J gene is TRBJ2-1, the V gene TRBV5-5, with TRBD2 identical over 11 bases. Germline V lookup: CDR1 SGHKS, CDR2 YYEKEE (reference sequence). Unmatched junction bases numbered 6, after V lost 4 bases and J lost 0 bases. The CDR3 sequence is 17 residues long. Full variable domain (rest looked up from reference TRBV5-5 and TRBJ2-1): DAGVTQSPTHLIKTRGQQVTLRCSPISGHKSVSWYQQVLGQGPQFIFQYYEKEERGRGNFPDRFSARQFPNYSSELNVNALLLGDSALYLCASSTSGGLSSYNEQFFGPGTRLTVL.

V usage is TRBV2 and J usage is TRBJ2-7; D unresolved. The CDR3 totals 18 residues. CDR1 SNHLY and CDR2 FYNNEI come from the germline V gene. Trimming took off 1 base at V and 3 bases at J, with 22 bases between the two ends. The CDR3 region is CASSEDPPWQPGYYEQYF. CDR3 in DNA: TGTGCCAGCAGTGAAGACCCCCCATGGCAACCAGGCTACTACGAGCAGTACTTC.

The chain recombines TRBV7-9 with TRBJ2-7, with D possibly being TRBD2 (6 bases). Germline V gene lookup returns CDR1 SEHNR and CDR2 FQNEAQ (reference sequence). V lost 3 bases, J lost 0 bases, and 18 bases lay in between. The CDR3 is 17 residues long. DNA of the CDR3: TGTGCCAGCAGCTTTGCTGTGTCAGGGAGGATCTCCTACGAGCAGTACTTC. Its protein is CASSFAVSGRISYEQYF.